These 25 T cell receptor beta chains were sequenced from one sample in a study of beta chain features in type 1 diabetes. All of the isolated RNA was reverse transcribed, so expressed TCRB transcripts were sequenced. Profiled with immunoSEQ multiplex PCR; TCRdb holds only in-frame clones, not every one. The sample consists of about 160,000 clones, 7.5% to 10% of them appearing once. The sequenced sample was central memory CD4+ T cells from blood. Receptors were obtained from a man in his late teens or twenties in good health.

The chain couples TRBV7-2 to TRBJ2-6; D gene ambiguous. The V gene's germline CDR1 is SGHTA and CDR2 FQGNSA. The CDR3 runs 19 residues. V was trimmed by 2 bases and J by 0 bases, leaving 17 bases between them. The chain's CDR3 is CASSLYPARLLSGANVLTF. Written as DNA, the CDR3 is TGTGCCAGCAGCTTATATCCCGCTCGACTGCTCTCTGGGGCCAACGTCCTGACTTTC.

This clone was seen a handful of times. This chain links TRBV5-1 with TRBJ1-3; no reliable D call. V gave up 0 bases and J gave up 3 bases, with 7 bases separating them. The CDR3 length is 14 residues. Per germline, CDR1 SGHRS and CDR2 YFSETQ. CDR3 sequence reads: CASSLDQIGNTIYF. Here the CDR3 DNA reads TGCGCCAGCAGCTTGGATCAGATTGGAAACACCATATATTTT.

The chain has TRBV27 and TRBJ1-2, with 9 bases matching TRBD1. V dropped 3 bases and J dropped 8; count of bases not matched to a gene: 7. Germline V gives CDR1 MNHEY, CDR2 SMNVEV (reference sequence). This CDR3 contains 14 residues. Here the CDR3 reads CASSLTGGVRGYTF. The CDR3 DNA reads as TGTGCCAGCAGTTTGACAGGGGGAGTAAGGGGCTACACCTTC.

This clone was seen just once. The CDR3 coding sequence is TGCAGTGCTAGAGCGGGGGAGCAGTTCTTC. Translation gives CSARAGEQFF. The chain joins TRBV20-1 to TRBJ2-1; D might be TRBD2 (5 bases). The CDR3 runs 10 residues. Germline V CDR1 and CDR2: DFQATT, SNEGSKA (reference sequence). Trimming shortened V by 1 base and J by 10 bases, and 5 bases separated the two germline ends.

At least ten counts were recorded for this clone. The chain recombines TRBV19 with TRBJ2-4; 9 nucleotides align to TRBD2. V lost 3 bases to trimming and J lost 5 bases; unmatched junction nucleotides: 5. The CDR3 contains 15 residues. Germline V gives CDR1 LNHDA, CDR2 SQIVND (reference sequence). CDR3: CASSILAGDQNIQYF. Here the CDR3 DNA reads TGTGCCAGTAGTATTTTAGCGGGAGACCAAAACATTCAGTACTTC.

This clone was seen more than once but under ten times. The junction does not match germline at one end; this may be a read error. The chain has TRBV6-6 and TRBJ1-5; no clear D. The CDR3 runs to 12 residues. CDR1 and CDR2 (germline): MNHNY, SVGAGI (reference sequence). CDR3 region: CASSSRGSTLYF. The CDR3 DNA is TGTGCCAGCAGTTCCCGGGGTTCGACGTTATATTTT.

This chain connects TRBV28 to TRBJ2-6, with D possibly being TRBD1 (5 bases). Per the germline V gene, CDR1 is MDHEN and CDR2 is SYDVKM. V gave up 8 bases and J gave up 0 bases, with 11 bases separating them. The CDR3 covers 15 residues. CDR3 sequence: CASGAASSGANVLTF. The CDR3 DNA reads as TGTGCCAGCGGGGCAGCCAGCTCTGGGGCCAACGTCCTGACTTTC. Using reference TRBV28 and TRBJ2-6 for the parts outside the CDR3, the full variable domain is DVKVTQSSRYLVKRTGEKVFLECVQDMDHENMFWYRQDPGLGLRLIYFSYDVKMKEKGDIPEGYSVSREKKERFSLILESASTNQTSMYLCASGAASSGANVLTFGAGSRLTVL.

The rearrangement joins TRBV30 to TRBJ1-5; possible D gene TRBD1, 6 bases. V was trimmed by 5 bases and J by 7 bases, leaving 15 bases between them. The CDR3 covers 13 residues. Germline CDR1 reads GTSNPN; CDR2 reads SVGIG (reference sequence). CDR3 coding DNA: TGTGCCTGGGCTACAGGGAACGAACAGCCCCAGCATTTT. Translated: CAWATGNEQPQHF.

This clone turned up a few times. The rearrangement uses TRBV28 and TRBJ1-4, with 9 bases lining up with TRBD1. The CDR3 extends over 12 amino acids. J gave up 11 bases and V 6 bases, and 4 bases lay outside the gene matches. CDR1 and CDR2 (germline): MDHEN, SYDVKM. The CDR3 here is CASSKQGAKLFF. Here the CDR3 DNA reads TGTGCCAGCAGCAAACAGGGGGCTAAACTGTTTTTT.

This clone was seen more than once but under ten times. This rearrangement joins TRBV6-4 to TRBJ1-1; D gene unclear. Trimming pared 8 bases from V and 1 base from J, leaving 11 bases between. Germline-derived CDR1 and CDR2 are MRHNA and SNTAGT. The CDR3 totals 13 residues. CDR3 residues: CASRRTGNTEAFF. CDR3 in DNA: TGTGCCAGCCGGAGGACGGGGAACACTGAAGCTTTCTTT.

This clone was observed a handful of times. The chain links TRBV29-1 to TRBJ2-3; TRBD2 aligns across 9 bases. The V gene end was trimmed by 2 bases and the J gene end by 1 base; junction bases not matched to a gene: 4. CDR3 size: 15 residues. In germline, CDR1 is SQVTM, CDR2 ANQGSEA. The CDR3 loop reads CSVEIAGVGTDTQYF. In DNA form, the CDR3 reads TGCAGCGTTGAAATAGCGGGGGTGGGCACAGATACGCAGTATTTT.

CDR3 nucleotide sequence: TGTGCCAGCAGCTCCCCGGGACTAGCGGGAGGCTGGGGCACAGATACGCAGTATTTT. Translated: CASSSPGLAGGWGTDTQYF. This sequence joins TRBV7-9 and TRBJ2-3; 15 bases are a match to TRBD2. Germline CDR1 reads SEHNR; CDR2 reads FQNEAQ (reference sequence). The V segment lost 4 bases and the J segment 1 base; nucleotides outside the gene matches: 9. This CDR3 has 19 amino acids.

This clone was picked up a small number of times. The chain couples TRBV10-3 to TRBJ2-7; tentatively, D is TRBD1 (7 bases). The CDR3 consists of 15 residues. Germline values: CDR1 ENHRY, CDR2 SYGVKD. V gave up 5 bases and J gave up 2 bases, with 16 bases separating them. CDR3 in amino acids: CAISRAAGGPYEQYF. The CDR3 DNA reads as TGTGCCATCAGTCGGGCCGCAGGGGGGCCCTACGAGCAGTACTTC.

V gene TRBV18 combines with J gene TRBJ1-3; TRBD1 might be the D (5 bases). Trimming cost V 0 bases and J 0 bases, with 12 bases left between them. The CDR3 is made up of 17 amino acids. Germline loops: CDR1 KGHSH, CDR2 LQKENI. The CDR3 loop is CASSPPGQGASGNTIYF. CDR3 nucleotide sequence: TGTGCCAGCTCACCACCCGGCCAGGGCGCCTCTGGAAACACCATATATTTT.

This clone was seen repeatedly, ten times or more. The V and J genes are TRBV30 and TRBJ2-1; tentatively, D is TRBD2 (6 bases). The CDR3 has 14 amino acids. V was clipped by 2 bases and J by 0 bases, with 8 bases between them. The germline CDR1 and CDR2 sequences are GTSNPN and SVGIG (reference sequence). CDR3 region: CAWSNGSSYNEQFF. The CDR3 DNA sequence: TGTGCCTGGAGTAACGGGAGCTCCTACAATGAGCAGTTCTTC.

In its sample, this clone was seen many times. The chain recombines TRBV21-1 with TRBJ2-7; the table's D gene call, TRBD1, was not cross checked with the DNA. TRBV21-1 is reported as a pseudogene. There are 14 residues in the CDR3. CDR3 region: CASSKDDSSYEQYF. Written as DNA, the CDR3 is TGTGCCAGCAGCAAAGATGACAGTTCCTACGAGCAGTACTTC.

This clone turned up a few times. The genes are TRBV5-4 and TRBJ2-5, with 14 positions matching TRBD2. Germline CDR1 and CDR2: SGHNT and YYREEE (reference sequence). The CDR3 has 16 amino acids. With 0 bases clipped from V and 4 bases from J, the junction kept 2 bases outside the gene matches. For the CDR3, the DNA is TGTGCCAGCAGCTTGGGAGGGACTAGCGGGAGAGAGACCCAGTACTTC. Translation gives CASSLGGTSGRETQYF.

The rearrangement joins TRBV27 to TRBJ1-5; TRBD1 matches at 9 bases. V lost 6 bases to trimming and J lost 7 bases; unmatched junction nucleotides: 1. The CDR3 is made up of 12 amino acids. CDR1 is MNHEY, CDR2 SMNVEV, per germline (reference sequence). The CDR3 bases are TGTGCCAGCAGGACAGGGGGACAGCCCCAGCATTTT. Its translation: CASRTGGQPQHF.

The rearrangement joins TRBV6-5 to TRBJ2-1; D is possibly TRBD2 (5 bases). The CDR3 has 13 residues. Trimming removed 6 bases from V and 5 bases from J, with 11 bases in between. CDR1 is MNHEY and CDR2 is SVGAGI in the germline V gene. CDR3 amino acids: CASRPGLNNEQFF. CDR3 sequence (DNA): TGTGCCAGCAGACCCGGACTCAACAATGAGCAGTTCTTC.

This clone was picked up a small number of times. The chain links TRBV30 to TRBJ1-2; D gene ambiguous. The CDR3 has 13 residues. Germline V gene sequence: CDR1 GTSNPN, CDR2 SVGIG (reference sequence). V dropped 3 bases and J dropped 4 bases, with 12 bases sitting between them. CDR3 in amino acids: CAWSRGLGYGYTF. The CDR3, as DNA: TGTGCCTGGAGCCGAGGCCTTGGCTATGGCTACACCTTC.

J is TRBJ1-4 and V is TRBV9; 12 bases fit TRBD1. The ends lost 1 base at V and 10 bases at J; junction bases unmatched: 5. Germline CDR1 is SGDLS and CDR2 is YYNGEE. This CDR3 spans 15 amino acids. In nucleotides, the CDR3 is TGTGCCAGCAGCGTACAGGGGACAGGGGGCGGAAAACTGTTTTTT. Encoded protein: CASSVQGTGGGKLFF.

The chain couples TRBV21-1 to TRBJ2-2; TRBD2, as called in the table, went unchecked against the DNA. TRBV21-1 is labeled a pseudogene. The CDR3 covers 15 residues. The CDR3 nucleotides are TGTGCCAGCAGCACTGTACCTACCTCCGCCGGGGAGCTGTTTTTT. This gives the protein CASSTVPTSAGELFF.

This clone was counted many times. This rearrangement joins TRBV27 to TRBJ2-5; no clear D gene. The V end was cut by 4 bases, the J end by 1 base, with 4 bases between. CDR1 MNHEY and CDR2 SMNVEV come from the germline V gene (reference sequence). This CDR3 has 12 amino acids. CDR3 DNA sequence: TGTGCCAGCAGTTCTATCCAAGAGACCCAGTACTTC. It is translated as CASSSIQETQYF.

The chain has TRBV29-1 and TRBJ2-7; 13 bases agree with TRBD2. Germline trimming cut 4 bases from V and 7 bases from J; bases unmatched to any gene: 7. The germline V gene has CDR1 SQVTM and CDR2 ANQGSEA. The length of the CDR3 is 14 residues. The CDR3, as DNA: TGCAGCGTTGCCATCTCACTAGCGGGGGGGGAGCAGTACTTC. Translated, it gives CSVAISLAGGEQYF.

CDR3 protein: CASSPNRQFSSYNEQFF. The CDR3 DNA reads TGTGCCAGCTCACCAAATAGACAGTTCTCCTCCTACAATGAGCAGTTCTTC. This chain joins TRBV18 and TRBJ2-1; possibly TRBD1 for D (5 bases). The CDR3 loop spans 17 amino acids. V lost 2 bases to trimming and J lost 0 bases, with 14 bases between them. Germline CDR1 is KGHSH and CDR2 is LQKENI.